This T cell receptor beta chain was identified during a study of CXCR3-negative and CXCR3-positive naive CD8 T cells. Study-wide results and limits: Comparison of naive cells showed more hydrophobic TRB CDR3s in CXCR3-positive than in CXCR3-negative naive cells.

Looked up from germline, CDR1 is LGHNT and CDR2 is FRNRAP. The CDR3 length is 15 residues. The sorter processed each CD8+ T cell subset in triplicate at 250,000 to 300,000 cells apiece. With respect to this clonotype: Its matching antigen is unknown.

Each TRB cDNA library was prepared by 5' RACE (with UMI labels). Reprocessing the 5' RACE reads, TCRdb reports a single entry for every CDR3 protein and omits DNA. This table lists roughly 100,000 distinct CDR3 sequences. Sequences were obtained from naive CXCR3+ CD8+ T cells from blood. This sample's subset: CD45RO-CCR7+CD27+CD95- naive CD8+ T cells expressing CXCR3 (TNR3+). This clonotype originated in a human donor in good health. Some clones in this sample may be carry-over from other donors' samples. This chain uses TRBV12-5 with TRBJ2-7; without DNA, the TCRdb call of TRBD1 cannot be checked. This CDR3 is CASGFLGQGDHEQYF.